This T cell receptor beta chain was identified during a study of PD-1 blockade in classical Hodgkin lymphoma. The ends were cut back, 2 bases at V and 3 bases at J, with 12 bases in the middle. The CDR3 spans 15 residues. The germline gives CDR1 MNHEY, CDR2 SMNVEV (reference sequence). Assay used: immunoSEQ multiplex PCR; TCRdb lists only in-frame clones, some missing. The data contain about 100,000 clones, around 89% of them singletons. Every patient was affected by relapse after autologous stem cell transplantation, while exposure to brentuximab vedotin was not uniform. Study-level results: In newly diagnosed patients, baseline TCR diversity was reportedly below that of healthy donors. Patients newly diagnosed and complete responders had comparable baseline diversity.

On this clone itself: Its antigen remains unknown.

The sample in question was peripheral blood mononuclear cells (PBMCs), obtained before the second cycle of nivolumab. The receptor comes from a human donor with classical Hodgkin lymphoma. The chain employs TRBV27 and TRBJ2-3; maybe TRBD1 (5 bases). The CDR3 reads CASSLNEGATDTQYF. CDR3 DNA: TGTGCCAGCAGTTTAAATGAAGGGGCAACAGATACGCAGTATTTT.